The subject of this entry is one T cell receptor beta chain. The junction departs from germline at one end; a sequencing error may be responsible. This sample stems from a study of Graves' ophthalmopathy and Graves' hyperthyroidism. CDR3 size: 12 residues. The V gene's germline CDR1 is SGHVS and CDR2 FNYEAQ. Exclusion covered patients with other autoimmune diseases or uncontrolled infections (as well as pregnancy or lactation). Amplifying from RNA transcripts, the study obtained TCR beta CDR3 regions. The first-round RT-PCR employed HTBI primers together with the Qiagen OneStep RT-PCR kit. A multiplex PCR was then performed as the second round. One entry per CDR3 protein, called by TCRdb with MiXCR from the multiplex PCR reads. The sample lists 200,000 to 250,000 distinct CDR3 sequences, 40% to 50% seen once, with approximately 51% in the top ten.

The clonotype originates from an adult man with Graves' ophthalmopathy. J is TRBJ2-7 and V is TRBV7-6; D remains unclear. The sample consisted of peripheral blood. The CDR3 region is CASSHFSYGQYF. The CDR3 nucleotides read TGTGCCAGCAGCCATTTCTCCTACGGGCAGTACTTC.